The 19 T cell receptor beta chains in this list originate from one sample, sequenced in a study of CD8+ T cells in alopecia areata. Documented treatment: oral pan-JAK inhibitor, 5-10 mg twice daily. RNA extraction and reverse transcription yielded cDNA as sequencing template. The table came from immunoSEQ multiplex PCR; TCRdb's copy has only in-frame clones and leaves some out. Of about 160,000 clones listed, about 71% were seen once; the top ten hold 0.91%. Sequences were derived from CD4+ T cells sorted from blood, sampled at week 4, from a patient treated with tofacitinib. These receptors came from a human donor with alopecia areata.

The V gene is TRBV4-2, the J gene TRBJ2-1; tentative D call: TRBD1 (6 bases). This CDR3 spans 17 amino acids. Germline CDR1 reads LGHNA; CDR2 reads YNFKEQ. V was clipped by 0 bases and J by 0 bases, with 12 bases between them. This chain's CDR3 is CASSQDRQDVSYNEQFF. DNA of the CDR3: TGTGCCAGCAGCCAAGACCGACAGGATGTCTCCTACAATGAGCAGTTCTTC.

This chain's CDR3 is CSVPRQGYSDTQYF. The CDR3 DNA follows: TGCAGCGTCCCAAGACAGGGGTATTCAGATACGCAGTATTTT. This chain connects TRBV29-1 to TRBJ2-3; TRBD1 matches at 8 bases. V lost 6 bases and J lost 4; bases outside the gene matches: 9. CDR3 length: 14 amino acids. Germline CDR1 SQVTM, CDR2 ANQGSEA.

In this sample, this clone turned up a few times. The chain uses TRBV5-1 and TRBJ2-5; 8 bases agree with TRBD1. The CDR3 runs 15 residues. CDR1 and CDR2 from the germline V gene are SGHRS and YFSETQ. The V gene end was trimmed by 3 bases and the J gene end by 1 base; junction bases not matched to a gene: 5. The CDR3 reads CASSWAGTGQETQYF. CDR3 DNA sequence: TGCGCCAGCAGCTGGGCCGGGACAGGCCAAGAGACCCAGTACTTC.

The chain combines TRBV29-1 with TRBJ1-2; D unclear. Germline V gene lookup returns CDR1 SQVTM and CDR2 ANQGSEA. This CDR3 spans 12 amino acids. Trimming removed 1 base at V and 2 bases at J, with 5 bases between. CDR3 region: CSVEVPNYGYTF. CDR3 sequence (DNA): TGCAGCGTTGAAGTTCCAAACTATGGCTACACCTTC.

Details on this clone: Its ends do not fully match the called genes, so a read error is possible. The chain recombines TRBV9 with TRBJ1-1, with unresolved D. The CDR3 is made up of 14 amino acids. Germline CDR1 is SGDLS and CDR2 is YYNGEE. CDR3 DNA sequence: TGTGCCAGCAGCGTAGCTGTAGGGAACGCTGAAGCTTTCTTT. Protein sequence: CASSVAVGNAEAFF.

The chain has TRBV5-1 and TRBJ2-7; D ambiguous. Trimming stripped 0 bases from V and 10 bases from J, with 11 bases between. This CDR3 region has 12 residues. The germline V gene has CDR1 SGHRS and CDR2 YFSETQ. This CDR3 is CASSLEGRQQYF. In DNA, the CDR3 is TGCGCCAGCAGCTTGGAGGGCCGTCAACAGTACTTC.

The chain has TRBV4-3 and TRBJ2-3, with D possibly matching TRBD2 (5 bases). Trimming pared 1 base from V and 0 bases from J, leaving 11 bases between. CDR3 size: 16 residues. Germline V gene lookup returns CDR1 LGHNA and CDR2 YSLEER. CDR3 sequence: CASSQVLDLSTDTQYF. The CDR3 DNA reads as TGCGCCAGCAGCCAAGTACTAGACTTAAGCACAGATACGCAGTATTTT.

The V gene is TRBV29-1, the J gene TRBJ1-2, with D possibly TRBD1 on 6 matching bases. The CDR3 totals 13 residues. Germline CDR1 reads SQVTM; CDR2 reads ANQGSEA. The V end lost 4 bases, the J end lost 7 bases, and 16 bases lay between the germline ends. CDR3 in DNA: TGCAGCGTTGGGGCCACAGACAGGAGTGGCTACACCTTC. Encoded protein: CSVGATDRSGYTF. Supplemented by reference TRBV29-1 and TRBJ1-2, the full variable domain reads SAVISQKPSRDICQRGTSLTIQCQVDSQVTMMFWYRQQPGQSLTLIATANQGSEATYESGFVIDKFPISRPNLTFSTLTVSNMSPEDSSIYLCSVGATDRSGYTFGSGTRLTVV.

V and J are TRBV10-3 and TRBJ1-6; TRBD1 aligns across 9 bases. Per the germline V gene, CDR1 is ENHRY and CDR2 is SYGVKD. This CDR3 comprises 17 residues. With 0 bases clipped from V and 8 bases from J, the junction kept 8 bases outside the gene matches. CDR3: CAISESTGTGLDSPLHF. CDR3 DNA sequence: TGTGCCATCAGTGAGTCAACCGGGACAGGGTTGGATTCACCCCTCCACTTT.

The V call is TRBV2, the J call TRBJ2-5, with 7 bases that match TRBD1. This CDR3 has 14 residues. The ends lost 5 bases at V and 5 bases at J; junction bases unmatched: 8. Per germline, CDR1 SNHLY and CDR2 FYNNEI. In DNA, the CDR3 is TGTGCCAGCAGTCGGACAGGAGTAAGGGAGACCCAGTACTTC. It yields the protein CASSRTGVRETQYF.

The rearrangement joins TRBV6-6 to TRBJ1-5; TRBD1 matches 10 bases. V was pared by 3 bases and J by 4 bases, with 3 bases of the junction left unmatched. The CDR3 extends over 15 amino acids. CDR1 and CDR2 from the germline V gene are MNHNY and SVGAGI (reference sequence). The CDR3 region has the DNA TGTGCCAGCAGTTATCGGACAGGGGGGAATCAGCCCCAGCATTTT. Its protein is CASSYRTGGNQPQHF.

The chain has TRBV29-1 and TRBJ2-5; TRBD2 matches 8 bases. Trimming took 0 bases from V and 1 from J; bases not matched to a gene: 4. The CDR3 extends over 15 amino acids. Germline V CDR1 and CDR2: SQVTM, ANQGSEA. CDR3 coding DNA: TGCAGCGTTGAAGAGGTGGGACTAGGCCAAGAGACCCAGTACTTC. Protein product: CSVEEVGLGQETQYF.

V usage is TRBV30 and J usage is TRBJ2-2; D is undetermined. Germline CDR1 is GTSNPN and CDR2 is SVGIG (reference sequence). This CDR3 has 12 amino acids. The germline V and J ends were trimmed by 3 bases and 6 bases, with 8 bases remaining between them. The CDR3 region has the DNA TGTGCCTGGAGACGGGTACCCGGGGAGCTGTTTTTT. It yields the protein CAWRRVPGELFF.

The gene calls are TRBV29-1 and TRBJ2-3; D is unclear. Germline V gene lookup returns CDR1 SQVTM and CDR2 ANQGSEA. This CDR3 contains 15 residues. V was trimmed by 3 bases and J by 2 bases, leaving 15 bases between them. The CDR3: CSVDRVGGTTDTQYF. The CDR3 nucleotides are TGCAGCGTTGATAGAGTGGGCGGCACCACAGATACGCAGTATTTT.

This chain links TRBV11-1 with TRBJ2-7, with TRBD2 identical over 15 bases. The CDR3 length is 17 residues. V lost 4 bases, J lost 2 bases, and 6 bases stayed unmatched. The V gene's germline CDR1 is SGHAT and CDR2 FQDESV (reference sequence). CDR3 nucleotides: TGTGCCAGCAGCTCCCCGGGACTAGCGGGGGGACCCTACGAGCAGTACTTC. The encoded protein is CASSSPGLAGGPYEQYF.

The chain carries TRBV29-1 and TRBJ2-5; D may be TRBD2 (6 bases). The CDR3 spans 12 residues. Germline V gene data show CDR1 as SQVTM and CDR2 as ANQGSEA. V gave up 7 bases and J gave up 7 bases, with 16 bases separating them. The CDR3 region has the DNA TGCAGCGCCCGGCCAAGGGGAGGGACCCAGTACTTC. This gives the protein CSARPRGGTQYF.

This rearrangement joins TRBV29-1 to TRBJ2-1; 9 bases agree with TRBD2. V was pared by 6 bases and J by 9 bases, with 9 bases of the junction left unmatched. The CDR3 is 13 residues long. Germline assignment: CDR1 SQVTM and CDR2 ANQGSEA. The CDR3: CSVKAGGLVEQFF. CDR3 bases: TGCAGCGTCAAAGCGGGGGGATTGGTTGAGCAGTTCTTC.

The chain carries TRBV4-1 and TRBJ2-5; 7 bases line up with TRBD2. The CDR3 runs to 14 residues. Germline V CDR1 and CDR2: MGHRA, YSYEKL. The J segment lost 1 base and the V segment lost 3 bases, leaving 2 bases of the junction unmatched. The CDR3 protein is CASSHGTIQETQYF. CDR3 bases: TGCGCCAGCAGCCACGGGACTATCCAAGAGACCCAGTACTTC.

V and J are TRBV29-1 and TRBJ2-1; no firm D call. Trimming removed 5 bases from V and 0 bases from J, with 8 bases in between. This CDR3 region has 13 residues. The germline CDR1 and CDR2 sequences are SQVTM and ANQGSEA. As DNA, the CDR3 is TGCAGCGTTACTCTCAGCTCCTACAATGAGCAGTTCTTC. It encodes CSVTLSSYNEQFF.